Described below is a single T cell receptor (beta chain) sequence and its context. The target of this receptor is not known. Base quality data are lacking; no much larger clone is found one base away. All donors in the pool were aged about 18 to 40 years, and the pool included approximately 360 males and some 180 females. From 150 to 200 liters of pooled peripheral blood, peripheral leukocyte polyA+ RNA was isolated. A commercial mRNA preparation from normal human peripheral blood leukocytes pooled from fewer than 600 individuals was used as the starting material. These data originate in a study of massively parallel sequencing of T cell beta chains (dated by TCRdb to the late 2000s). The study in broad terms: Human TCR beta CDR3 diversity in peripheral blood was profiled using 5'-RACE, Illumina short-read sequencing and a dedicated short-read assembly strategy.

Results the study describes overall, beyond this receptor: TRBV usage was found to range from roughly 0.0091% for TRBV17 to around 27% for TRBV20-1, and TRBJ usage was found to range from under 2% for TRBJ2-6 to less than 20% for TRBJ2-1. Within the roughly 30,000 distinct clonotypes, single-copy clonotypes accounted for about 65% of clonotypes but just about a fifth of assemblies. CDR3 beta lengths ranging from 21 to 81 nucleotides were observed, with a peak at 45 nucleotides. A unique TRBV gene could be assigned to only around 23,000 (about 70%) of the clonotypes. Most clonotypes (about two thirds of the roughly 30,000) were supported by a single sequence read, by which apparent diversity could in principle be inflated. Preferential PCR amplification of some TRBV and TRBJ sequences may have skewed the reported gene usage frequencies. Subsampling showed clonotype counts rising linearly with read number, indicating sequencing depth was far from saturation. Since the RNA was pooled from many donors, the results show population-average clonotype abundance and not the repertoire of any individual.

Sequencing instrument: Illumina Genome Analyzer II. Two rounds of nested PCR with TRBC1/TRBC2-specific primers produced a RACE product of about 520 bp, and the RACE product was then gel-purified. First-strand cDNA was synthesized with a TRBC-specific primer plus a template-switching oligonucleotide, by which a 5' anchor for RACE was provided. Since the RACE amplicon was too long to sequence directly with short reads, the amplicon was concatemerized by ligation and then sheared by sonication. PAGE was used to isolate a size fraction of 100 to 300 bp, and that fraction then underwent shotgun sequencing on the Illumina platform. Separate runs on an Illumina GAII yielded 18.8 million 36-nt reads and 21.7 million 50-nt single-end reads. As for the authors' bioinformatics: The pooled tens of millions of reads were assembled with iSSAKE using parameters -m 15, -o 2 and -r 0.7. Seeds for the de novo CDR3 beta assemblies came from reads aligning to the ends of Ensembl TRBV gene predictions that carried unmatched junctional bases. Rather than raw read depth, the number of matching assembled contigs was used to estimate clonotype abundance. Among the assembled clonotypes, about 2,000 (about 6%) contained in-frame stop codons and were discarded, which left 35,000 or so productive clonotypes. Of the 270 or so unique TCR sequences obtained by Sanger sequencing of cloned RACE products, around 75% were also present in the Illumina assembly. Using fastp trimming at Q25 and MiXCR clonotype assembly, TCRdb reanalyzed the public sequencing data and kept in-frame beta chains. Each record represents a unique CDR3 protein, reported with the most common genes and DNA among its rows. The V and J calls reflect TCRdb's pipeline rather than the authors' work. In all, the sample holds 3,500 to 5,000 distinct CDR3 sequences, and roughly two fifths of those were seen once. 2.5% to 3% of the sample is taken by the ten largest.

CDR3 length: 13 amino acids, cysteine to phenylalanine. Only the CDR3 portion is preserved as DNA: 39 bases, with reading frame beginning at the first base. Per the germline V gene (reference sequence), DFQATT is the CDR1 and SNEGSKA is the CDR2. V lost 5 bases and J lost 5 bases, and the count of bases not matched to a germline gene is 4. The source of this sequence is a pool of human donors in good health; the sample was commercial RNA pooled from many donors. Rearrangement joined TRBV20-1 to TRBJ2-7, and TRBD2 aligns with 12 junction nucleotides. Material for sequencing was commercial RNA from peripheral blood pooled from many donors. The DNA sequence reads TGCAGTGCTTGGACTAGCGGGAAGGACGAGCAGTACTTC. Translated, it reads CSAWTSGKDEQYF.